The entry that follows covers one T cell receptor beta chain sequence. The antigen is unknown. The data were obtained in a study of OX40 agonist ivuxolimab in advanced cancers. Study background: It was ivuxolimab, an agonistic anti-OX40 (CD134) antibody, that patients were treated with. A diagnosis of hepatocellular carcinoma, melanoma, renal cell or head and neck cancer was present in dose-escalation patients. Study outcomes and limitations: Clonal expansion from baseline to week 6 occurred in both CD4+ and CD8+ T cells. Researchers report that CD8+ T cells had, on average, more expanded clones than CD4+.

Trimming took 8 bases from V and 2 from J, leaving 15 bases between them. The CDR3 covers 14 residues. The germline V gene encodes CDR1 MDHEN and CDR2 SYDVKM. Assay used: immunoSEQ multiplex PCR; TCRdb lists only in-frame clones, some missing. The table has 40,000 to 50,000 clones, around 88% seen once. The sample was CD4+ or CD8+ T cells sorted from blood, taken in a trial of the OX40 agonist ivuxolimab. The chain is built from TRBV28 and TRBJ2-5; either TRBD1 or TRBD2 may supply D (5 bases each). The receptor was isolated from an adult with an advanced solid tumor such as melanoma, head and neck, liver or kidney cancer. The CDR3 is CASCSDWGQETQYF. DNA of the CDR3: TGTGCCAGCTGTAGCGATTGGGGGCAAGAGACCCAGTACTTC. The full variable domain, with the rest looked up from reference TRBV28 and TRBJ2-5, is DVKVTQSSRYLVKRTGEKVFLECVQDMDHENMFWYRQDPGLGLRLIYFSYDVKMKEKGDIPEGYSVSREKKERFSLILESASTNQTSMYLCASCSDWGQETQYFGPGTRLLVL.